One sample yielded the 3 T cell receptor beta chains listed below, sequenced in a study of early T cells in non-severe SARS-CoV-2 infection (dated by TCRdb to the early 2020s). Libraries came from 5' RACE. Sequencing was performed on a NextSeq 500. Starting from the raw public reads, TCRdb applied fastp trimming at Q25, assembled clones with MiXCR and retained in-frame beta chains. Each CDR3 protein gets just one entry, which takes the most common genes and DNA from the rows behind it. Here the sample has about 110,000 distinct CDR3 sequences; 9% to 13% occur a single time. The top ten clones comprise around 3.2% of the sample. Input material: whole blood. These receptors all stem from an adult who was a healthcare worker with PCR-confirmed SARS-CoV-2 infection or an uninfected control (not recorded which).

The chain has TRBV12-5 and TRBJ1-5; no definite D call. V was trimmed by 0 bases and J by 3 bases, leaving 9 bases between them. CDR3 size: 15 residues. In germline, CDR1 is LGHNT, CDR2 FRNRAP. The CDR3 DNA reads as TGTGCTAGTGGTTTGGTACAAGGTTTCAATCAGCCCCAGCATTTT. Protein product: CASGLVQGFNQPQHF.

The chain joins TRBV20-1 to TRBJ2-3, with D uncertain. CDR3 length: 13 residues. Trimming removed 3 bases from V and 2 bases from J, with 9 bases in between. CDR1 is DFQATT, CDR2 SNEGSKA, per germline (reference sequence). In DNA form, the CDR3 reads TGCAGTGCTAGTACACAGCCCACAGATACGCAGTATTTT. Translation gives CSASTQPTDTQYF.

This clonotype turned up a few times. Written as DNA, the CDR3 is TGTGCCTGGAGTGTTTTTGATAGCGGGGAGCAGTTCTTC. Translated, it gives CAWSVFDSGEQFF. This sequence joins TRBV30 and TRBJ2-1; 7 bases agree with TRBD2. V was clipped by 0 bases and J by 10 bases; unmatched bases: 6. CDR3 length: 13 residues. Germline V gene sequence: CDR1 GTSNPN, CDR2 SVGIG (reference sequence).